These T cell receptor beta chains were read from a single sample in a study of OX40 agonist ivuxolimab in advanced cancers. TCRdb's table, derived via immunoSEQ multiplex PCR, lists solely in-frame clones and lacks some. The table has about 90,000 clones, around 90% seen once. The sample in question was CD4+ or CD8+ T cells sorted from blood, obtained in a trial of the OX40 agonist ivuxolimab. The receptors here all came from an adult with an advanced solid tumor such as melanoma, head and neck, liver or kidney cancer. CDR3s leave out the opening cysteine and the closing phenylalanine or tryptophan. Each record gives: V gene, J gene, CDR3 protein.

>TRBV7-2|TRBJ2-3
ASSPYLEDTQY
>TRBV10-1|TRBJ2-7
ASSESTDRGVYEQY
>TRBV12-2|TRBJ2-7
ASRDIVGRRAYEQY
>TRBV11-2|TRBJ2-2
ASSAFTGPSGELF
>TRBV7-9|TRBJ1-4
ASSLAGASSDEKLF
>TRBV7-6|TRBJ1-1
ASSLGAGSEAF
>TRBV27|TRBJ2-5
ATRAGGRETQY
>TRBV2|TRBJ2-2
ASSIDGELF
>TRBV6-1|-
ASKPDLSSYEQY
>TRBV5-4|TRBJ2-3
ASSLAGTSGGGPDTQY
>TRBV9|TRBJ2-1
ASSVVSSGNNEQF
>TRBV5-4|TRBJ2-1
ASSPSGRGSYNEQF
>TRBV10-3|TRBJ1-5
ATTTGDQPQH
>TRBV6-1|TRBJ2-1
ASSESWLAGGRDHEQF
>TRBV19|TRBJ1-1
ASSIGGNMNTEAF
>TRBV7-9|TRBJ2-1
ASSGQNNEQF
>TRBV30|TRBJ1-2
AQTGNYGYT
>TRBV2|TRBJ2-4
ASSTRLAGENIQY
>TRBV21-1|TRBJ2-5
ASSNRGGKRRTQY
>TRBV11-3|TRBJ1-3
ATTGGLFSGNTIY
>TRBV7-2|TRBJ1-2
ATSGGVNGYT
>TRBV9|TRBJ2-3
ASSVEGASSTDTQY
>TRBV2|TRBJ2-5
ASRTTGGRETQY
>TRBV25-1|TRBJ1-5
ASSEDRAGNQPQH
>TRBV5-1|TRBJ2-3
ASSLSSRAGGDTQY
>TRBV19|TRBJ2-1
ASSTGVGTSGRYSQTRNEQF
>TRBV6-1|TRBJ1-5
ASSESIGNQPQH
>TRBV2|TRBJ2-7
ASLRFYEQY
>TRBV30|TRBJ2-2
AWSVGADTGELF
>TRBV6-1|TRBJ1-4
ASSEGVVGNEKLF
>TRBV10-3|TRBJ1-1
AISDRGGNTEAF
>TRBV7-9|TRBJ2-7
ASSSAGIRYEQY
>TRBV2|TRBJ2-2
ASNGQGNTGELF
>TRBV10-2|TRBJ1-1
ASSELEGLGTEAF
>TRBV27|TRBJ2-7
ASSTRLADEQY
>TRBV2|TRBJ2-5
ASSRPQETQY
>TRBV28|TRBJ1-2
AISVYQGNYGYT
>TRBV29-1|TRBJ2-1
SVTSGSVHNEQF
>TRBV15|TRBJ2-7
ATSSNQGRLYEQY
>TRBV6-6|TRBJ2-3
ASSYLGQRPTDTQY
>TRBV27|TRBJ1-6
ASSFEGLGSPLH
>TRBV9|TRBJ2-7
ASSVVTSTPEQY
>TRBV10-1|TRBJ1-2
ASSEWAAYGYT
>TRBV13|TRBJ1-1
ASSPGPGNTEAF